This T cell receptor beta chain was sequenced during a study of beta chain features in type 1 diabetes. With 11 bases removed from V and 0 bases from J, the gap between germline ends came to 13 bases. Germline CDR1 and CDR2: MNHNS and SASEGT. This CDR3 spans 13 amino acids. This clone was observed a handful of times. Antigen specificity is unknown. Study observations and caveats: Shorter TCRB CDR3s, moderately but significantly so, marked every one of the four CD4+ subsets in Type 1 diabetes patients. Cells that show high TCR expression could be over-represented by cDNA sequencing.

Reverse transcription of all isolated RNA meant that expressed TCRB transcripts were sequenced. Assay: immunoSEQ multiplex PCR; the TCRdb copy retains only in-frame clones and omits some. The sample lists some 240,000 clones, approximately 16% seen once, with approximately 0.086% in the top ten. Sequencing was performed on naive CD4+ T cells from blood. The TCR originated in a man aged 25-45 years with type 1 diabetes. This chain joins TRBV6-1 and TRBJ1-1; D uncertain. CDR3 DNA sequence: TGTGCCGAAAGTCGGCTCATGAACACTGAAGCTTTCTTT. It is translated as CAESRLMNTEAFF.